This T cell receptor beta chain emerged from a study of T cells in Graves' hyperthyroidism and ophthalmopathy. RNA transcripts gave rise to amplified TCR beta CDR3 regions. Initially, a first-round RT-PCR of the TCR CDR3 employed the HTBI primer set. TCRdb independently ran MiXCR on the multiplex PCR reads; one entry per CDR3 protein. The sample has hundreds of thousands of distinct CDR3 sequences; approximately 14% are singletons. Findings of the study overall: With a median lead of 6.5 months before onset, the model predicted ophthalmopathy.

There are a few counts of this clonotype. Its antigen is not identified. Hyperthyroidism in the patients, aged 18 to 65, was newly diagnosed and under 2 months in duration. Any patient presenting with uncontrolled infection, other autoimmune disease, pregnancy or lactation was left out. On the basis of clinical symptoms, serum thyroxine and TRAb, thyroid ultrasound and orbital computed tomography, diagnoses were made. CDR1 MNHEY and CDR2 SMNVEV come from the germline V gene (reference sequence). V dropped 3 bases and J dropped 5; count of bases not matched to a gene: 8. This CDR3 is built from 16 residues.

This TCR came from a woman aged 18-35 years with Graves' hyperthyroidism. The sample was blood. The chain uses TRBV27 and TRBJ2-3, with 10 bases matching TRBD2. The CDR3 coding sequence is TGTGCCAGCAGTTTCCCCAGCGGGAGGGGGGGAGATACGCAGTATTTT. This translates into CASSFPSGRGGDTQYF.